This note documents a single T cell receptor (beta chain) sequence. This CDR3 comprises 16 residues. Germline CDR1 SGHNT, CDR2 YENEEA. V trimming: 6 bases; J trimming: 4 bases; junction bases outside the gene matches: 10. The sample comes from a study of blood T cell repertoires in COVID-19. The assay was immunoSEQ multiplex PCR, and TCRdb's table has in-frame clones only and misses some. This sample has around 390,000 clones, with 87% found just once. Sequencing used PBMCs or T cells enriched from blood (not recorded which). This sequence was found in a woman in her fifties or sixties who had recovered from COVID-19. This rearrangement joins TRBV11-3 to TRBJ2-2; 8 bases match TRBD1. CDR3 in amino acids: CASSSGQGRSTGELFF. The CDR3 nucleotides are TGTGCCAGCAGTTCCGGACAGGGAAGGTCCACCGGGGAGCTGTTTTTT.